The sequence of this T cell receptor beta chain was determined in a study of blood T cell repertoires in COVID-19. Per the germline V gene, CDR1 is MNHEY and CDR2 is SVGAGI. This CDR3 spans 14 amino acids. The V end lost 6 bases, the J end lost 4 bases, and 12 bases lay between the germline ends. Those enrolled, adults aged roughly 18 to 100 years, came from roughly 23 US areas. Method: immunoSEQ multiplex PCR; TCRdb's copy keeps in-frame clones and lacks some. The sample includes approximately 400,000 clones, around 87% of them seen just once. The rearrangement links TRBV6-5 to TRBJ1-4; D unclear. The receptor comes from a man aged 25-45 years who had recovered from COVID-19. Sequenced material: PBMCs or T cells enriched from blood (not recorded which). DNA of the CDR3: TGTGCCAGCAGGGTGGGGAGGCTTAATGAAAAACTGTTTTTT. Residues: CASRVGRLNEKLFF.